This record covers a single TCR beta chain. Its antigen is unidentified. TCRdb's table, derived via immunoSEQ multiplex PCR, lists solely in-frame clones and lacks some. The profile shows about 730,000 clones, roughly 72% of them singletons. This entry is derived from a study of shared clonotypes between healthy human individuals. Regarding the study as a whole: The study found approximately 5% of naive CD4 clonotypes shared across a handful of donors.

Trimming left V 5 bases short and J 0 bases short, with 14 bases between. Germline loops: CDR1 SGHAT, CDR2 FQDESV (reference sequence). The CDR3 spans 16 residues. The sample consisted of memory CD4+ T cells sorted from blood. Sample subset: CD45RA-negative fraction. The receptor was derived from a woman aged 30 to 39 in good health. The chain has TRBV11-1 and TRBJ2-1, with D perhaps given as TRBD1 or TRBD2 (5 bases each). The CDR3 spells CASSATGTYSYNEQFF. In DNA form, the CDR3 reads TGTGCCAGCAGCGCAACCGGGACCTACTCCTACAATGAGCAGTTCTTC.